Following are 17 T cell receptor beta chains from one sample sequenced in a study of shared clonotypes between healthy human individuals. Method: immunoSEQ multiplex PCR; TCRdb's copy keeps in-frame clones and lacks some. This sample has some 1.4 million clones, with around 95% found just once. Sequenced sample: naive CD4+ T cells sorted from blood. Sample subset: CD45RA+ positively selected. These receptors all stem from a man under 40 in good health.

The chain is built from TRBV27 and TRBJ2-7; D is unclear. Trimming took 0 bases from V and 6 from J, leaving 12 bases between them. The germline V gene encodes CDR1 MNHEY and CDR2 SMNVEV (reference sequence). The CDR3 consists of 14 residues. CDR3 nucleotide sequence: TGTGCCAGCAGTTTATCGGTAGATCTGGGCGAGCAGTACTTC. It encodes CASSLSVDLGEQYF.

The V and J genes are TRBV6-5 and TRBJ1-4; D is perhaps TRBD1 (6 bases). V lost 6 bases, J lost 7 bases, and 15 bases lay in between. CDR3 size: 14 residues. Germline V CDR1 and CDR2: MNHEY, SVGAGI. CDR3 region: CASSRTGLSEKLFF. The CDR3 DNA reads TGTGCCAGCAGCCGTACAGGGCTGAGTGAAAAACTGTTTTTT.

The chain carries TRBV19 and TRBJ1-5; D is possibly TRBD1 (6 bases). The CDR3 runs to 17 residues. V shed 4 bases and J shed 3 bases, with 19 bases lying between them. Germline V gene sequence: CDR1 LNHDA, CDR2 SQIVND (reference sequence). CDR3 loop: CASSSPPGTGFNQPQHF. CDR3 nucleotides: TGTGCCAGTAGTAGCCCTCCTGGAACAGGGTTCAATCAGCCCCAGCATTTT. The full variable domain, its missing parts supplied by reference TRBV19 and TRBJ1-5, is DGGITQSPKYLFRKEGQNVTLSCEQNLNHDAMYWYRQDPGQGLRLIYYSQIVNDFQKGDIAEGYSVSREKKESFPLTVTSAQKNPTAFYLCASSSPPGTGFNQPQHFGDGTRLSIL.

This chain uses TRBV11-2 with TRBJ2-7; D not certain. CDR1 and CDR2 (germline): SGHAT, FQNNGV. CDR3 length: 14 amino acids. Trimming left V 5 bases short and J 4 bases short, with 15 bases between. The CDR3 DNA reads TGTGCCAGCAGCCTTAGGATATTCGAATACGAGCAGTACTTC. It encodes CASSLRIFEYEQYF.

The J gene is TRBJ1-1, the V gene TRBV5-1, with D possibly TRBD1 on 6 matching bases. Trimming pared 0 bases from V and 2 bases from J, leaving 11 bases between. This CDR3 has 15 amino acids. The V gene's germline CDR1 is SGHRS and CDR2 YFSETQ. This CDR3 is CASSLATGANTEAFF. Written as DNA, the CDR3 is TGCGCCAGCAGCTTGGCGACAGGTGCTAACACTGAAGCTTTCTTT.

This chain connects TRBV7-9 to TRBJ1-3, with D tentatively TRBD1 (5 bases). Germline V gene sequence: CDR1 SEHNR, CDR2 FQNEAQ (reference sequence). The CDR3 runs to 15 residues. Trimming cost V 4 bases and J 4 bases, with 14 bases left between them. The CDR3 spells CASSSGSGDGNTIYF. The CDR3 coding sequence is TGTGCCAGCAGCTCGGGAAGTGGGGACGGAAACACCATATATTTT.

This rearrangement joins TRBV2 to TRBJ2-2; D ambiguous. Trimming removed 10 bases at V and 0 bases at J, with 12 bases between. The CDR3 consists of 14 residues. Germline CDR1 and CDR2: SNHLY and FYNNEI. CDR3 loop: CATSETSNTGELFF. The CDR3 bases are TGTGCCACCTCAGAAACTTCGAACACCGGGGAGCTGTTTTTT.

The chain employs TRBV6-1 and TRBJ1-1; the D gene is possibly TRBD1 (5 bases). V lost 2 bases and J lost 0, with 10 bases in between. This CDR3 is 15 amino acids long. Germline values: CDR1 MNHNS, CDR2 SASEGT. The CDR3 is CASSERGRLNTEAFF. In DNA, the CDR3 is TGTGCCAGCAGTGAAAGGGGTAGGTTGAACACTGAAGCTTTCTTT.

The CDR3 protein is CASSPLGAGSGSYEQYF. The CDR3 nucleotides read TGTGCCAGCTCACCACTGGGAGCAGGGTCAGGCTCCTACGAGCAGTACTTC. The genes are TRBV18 and TRBJ2-7, with D perhaps being TRBD1 or TRBD2 (5 bases each). V was trimmed by 1 base and J by 0 bases, leaving 16 bases between them. The CDR3 spans 17 residues. Germline V gene data show CDR1 as KGHSH and CDR2 as LQKENI.

The gene calls are TRBV5-4 and TRBJ2-3; 8 bases match TRBD2. The CDR3 extends over 14 amino acids. The germline V gene encodes CDR1 SGHNT and CDR2 YYREEE (reference sequence). V lost 10 bases to trimming and J lost 3 bases; unmatched junction nucleotides: 10. The CDR3: CAAESGSQTDTQYF. CDR3 bases: TGTGCCGCGGAGAGCGGGAGTCAAACAGATACGCAGTATTTT.

Comments on this clone: The sample carries other DNA sequences with the same CDR3. The J gene is TRBJ2-7, the V gene TRBV6-1; 7 nucleotides align to TRBD1. Germline V gives CDR1 MNHNS, CDR2 SASEGT. CDR3 length: 13 residues. V was clipped by 4 bases and J by 0 bases; unmatched bases: 0. This CDR3 is CASSAGGSYEQYF. The DNA for the CDR3 is TGTGCCAGCAGTGCAGGGGGCTCCTACGAGCAGTACTTC.

The V and J genes are TRBV28 and TRBJ2-7; 10 bases are shared with TRBD1. The germline V gene has CDR1 MDHEN and CDR2 SYDVKM. The V segment lost 7 bases and the J segment 4 bases; nucleotides outside the gene matches: 4. CDR3 size: 13 residues. The CDR3 here is CASKRTGGYEQYF. In DNA form, the CDR3 reads TGTGCCAGCAAACGGACAGGGGGATACGAGCAGTACTTC.

This CDR3 is CASSLSSAPQQFF. CDR3 in DNA: TGTGCCAGCAGTTTATCGAGTGCGCCTCAGCAGTTCTTC. This chain joins TRBV27 and TRBJ2-1, with D hard to call. Trimming took 0 bases from V and 11 from J, leaving 11 bases between them. Germline assignment: CDR1 MNHEY and CDR2 SMNVEV (reference sequence). This CDR3 region has 13 residues.

This chain connects TRBV6-5 to TRBJ2-2; 8 bases are a match to TRBD2. This CDR3 region has 15 residues. V was pared by 6 bases and J by 2 bases, with 5 bases of the junction left unmatched. From germline, CDR1 is MNHEY and CDR2 SVGAGI. CDR3 sequence (DNA): TGTGCCAGCAGGCGGGGGGTGGCAAACACCGGGGAGCTGTTTTTT. It specifies CASRRGVANTGELFF.

The CDR3 bases are TGTGCCTGGAGTGTACACTCGGCCGACAATGAGCAGTTCTTC. Translation: CAWSVHSADNEQFF. The rearrangement uses TRBV30 and TRBJ2-1; D is undetermined. Trimming cost V 0 bases and J 5 bases, with 11 bases left between them. Germline CDR1 is GTSNPN and CDR2 is SVGIG (reference sequence). This CDR3 region has 14 residues.

This chain links TRBV6-1 with TRBJ2-1; no reliable D call. V lost 2 bases to trimming and J lost 2 bases, with 19 bases between them. The V gene's germline CDR1 is MNHNS and CDR2 SASEGT. The CDR3 runs 18 residues. CDR3 residues: CASSEPPVAAWAYNEQFF. As DNA, the CDR3 is TGTGCCAGCAGTGAACCTCCGGTGGCGGCGTGGGCCTACAATGAGCAGTTCTTC.

The chain has TRBV9 and TRBJ1-4; D not resolved. Trimming cost V 0 bases and J 0 bases, with 15 bases left between them. Germline V gene sequence: CDR1 SGDLS, CDR2 YYNGEE. The CDR3 covers 18 residues. CDR3 DNA: TGTGCCAGCAGCGTAGGGACGGCTGGGTTTTCAACTAATGAAAAACTGTTTTTT. Translation gives CASSVGTAGFSTNEKLFF.